A selection of T cell receptor beta chains follows, all from one sample in a study of identical twins. TCRdb reprocessed the 5' RACE reads with MiXCR, giving one entry per CDR3 protein. The table has some 630,000 distinct CDR3 sequences, 7.1% seen once. The data were also submitted as part of a second study, on yellow fever vaccine responses in identical twins.

The sequencing input was PBMCs. The receptors originated from a woman aged 18-29 years in good health. CDR3s include the opening cysteine and the closing phenylalanine or tryptophan. The D gene is left open where the match is weak. A row's size may be missing; if present it is once, few, many or a size class.

j_call clone_size v_call d_call cdr3_aa cdr3_nt
TRBJ2-1 many TRBV7-2 TRBD1 CASSLGWGTGGWNEQFF TGTGCCAGCAGCTTAGGGTGGGGGACAGGGGGCTGGAATGAGCAGTTCTTC
TRBJ2-2 many TRBV5-4 . CASTDLNTGELFF TGTGCCAGCACAGATTTGAACACCGGGGAGCTGTTTTTT
TRBJ1-2 many TRBV12-3/TRBV12-4 . CASSRLLNGYTF TGTGCCAGCAGTCGCTTGTTAAATGGCTACACCTTC
TRBJ2-3 . TRBV7-2 TRBD2 CASSLYSGGAPDTQYF TGTGCCAGCAGCTTATATAGCGGGGGGGCCCCCGATACGCAGTATTTT
TRBJ2-2 . TRBV12-3/TRBV12-4 . CASMRLGELFF TGTGCCAGCATGAGGCTAGGGGAGCTGTTTTTT
TRBJ2-3 few TRBV20-1 TRBD2 CSASPSGASWDTQYF TGCAGTGCTAGTCCTAGCGGAGCTTCGTGGGATACGCAGTATTTT
TRBJ1-2 few TRBV3-1 TRBD1 CASSTQGVGGYTF TGTGCCAGCAGCACACAGGGGGTCGGCGGCTACACCTTC
TRBJ1-5 . TRBV5-1 . CASSLAPGLINQPQHF TGCGCCAGCAGCTTGGCCCCCGGACTGATCAATCAGCCCCAGCATTTT
TRBJ2-3 . TRBV5-1 TRBD2 CASSLAASGRALDTQYF TGCGCCAGCAGCTTGGCGGCTAGCGGGAGGGCCCTGGATACGCAGTATTTT
TRBJ1-2 many TRBV29-1 . CSVEDREFNYGYTF TGCAGCGTTGAAGATCGGGAGTTCAACTATGGCTACACCTTC
TRBJ2-2 many TRBV29-1 . CSVVGRDSGELFF TGCAGCGTTGTGGGGCGGGACTCCGGGGAGCTGTTTTTT